These 16 T cell receptor beta chains were sequenced from one sample in a study of T cell responses to AZD1222 COVID-19 vaccine. Here immunoSEQ multiplex PCR was the method, and the copy in TCRdb shows in-frame clones only, minus some. This table has around 100,000 clones, more than 85% appearing once. The sample consisted of peripheral blood, taken on day 0 of AZD1222 vaccination. The receptors originated from an adult in good health.

The V and J genes are TRBV5-4 and TRBJ2-7, with D perhaps matching TRBD1 (6 bases). Trimming took off 4 bases at V and 7 bases at J, with 15 bases between the two ends. The CDR3 contains 13 residues. Germline values: CDR1 SGHNT, CDR2 YYREEE (reference sequence). The CDR3 reads CASSKRQVEEQYF. CDR3 in DNA: TGTGCCAGCAGCAAACGACAGGTGGAAGAGCAGTACTTC.

J is TRBJ1-1 and V is TRBV6-1; D is uncertain. Trimming left V 2 bases short and J 4 bases short, with 8 bases between. There are 13 residues in the CDR3. Germline assignment: CDR1 MNHNS and CDR2 SASEGT. CDR3 sequence (DNA): TGTGCCAGCAGTGAAAGGCAGATCACTGAAGCTTTCTTT. The encoded protein is CASSERQITEAFF.

Judged by abundance, this clone is medium-sized (0.01 to 0.1%). The chain uses TRBV5-4 and TRBJ2-1, with D tentatively TRBD2 (6 bases). V was cut by 4 bases and J by 6 bases, with 8 bases left in between. The germline gives CDR1 SGHNT, CDR2 YYREEE (reference sequence). There are 12 residues in the CDR3. CDR3 DNA: TGTGCCAGCAGCGTCGGGAGCAATGAGCAGTTCTTC. Its translation is CASSVGSNEQFF.

The V gene is TRBV10-2, the J gene TRBJ2-7, with 8 bases identical to TRBD1. Trimming took 4 bases from V and 5 from J; bases not matched to a gene: 7. CDR3 length: 14 residues. Germline assignment: CDR1 WSHSY and CDR2 SAAADI. This chain's CDR3 is CASSAGQGSDEQYF. In DNA, the CDR3 is TGCGCCAGCAGTGCTGGACAGGGATCGGACGAGCAGTACTTC.

The chain carries TRBV7-3 and TRBJ2-2, with a weak D call TRBD2 (6 bases). Trimming left V 5 bases short and J 7 bases short, with 14 bases between. Germline lookup yields CDR1 SGHTA and CDR2 FQGTGA. This CDR3 comprises 14 residues. Here the CDR3 reads CASSQDPGGGELFF. CDR3 nucleotide sequence: TGTGCCAGCAGCCAAGATCCCGGGGGCGGGGAGCTGTTTTTT.

The chain uses TRBV9 and TRBJ2-1, with unresolved D. The CDR3 contains 15 residues. The germline CDR1 and CDR2 sequences are SGDLS and YYNGEE. The V end was cut by 1 base, the J end by 5 bases, with 13 bases between. CDR3 loop: CASSVRSAEDNEQFF. The CDR3 DNA reads as TGTGCCAGCAGCGTAAGATCGGCGGAAGACAATGAGCAGTTCTTC.

The chain has TRBV28 and TRBJ1-2, with a tentative D call TRBD1 (6 bases). The CDR3 covers 14 residues. The V end lost 5 bases, the J end lost 8 bases, and 18 bases lay between the germline ends. Germline CDR1 reads MDHEN; CDR2 reads SYDVKM. The CDR3 DNA reads TGTGCCAGCAGTGGAACACAGGGAATAGGCGGCTACACCTTC. This codes for CASSGTQGIGGYTF.

V and J are TRBV7-3 and TRBJ1-2, with D unresolved. The CDR3 is made up of 15 amino acids. Germline V CDR1 and CDR2: SGHTA, FQGTGA. V lost 5 bases and J lost 4, with 17 bases in between. In nucleotides, the CDR3 is TGTGCCAGCAGCCCAACAAGTGGGGTTCTCTATGGCTACACCTTC. The encoded protein is CASSPTSGVLYGYTF.

Of note for this clone: The same CDR3 is also encoded by other DNA sequences in this sample. V and J are TRBV5-1 and TRBJ1-5; maybe TRBD1 (5 bases). This CDR3 region has 14 residues. V was shortened by 0 bases and J by 2 bases, with 6 bases between the two germline ends. The germline gives CDR1 SGHRS, CDR2 YFSETQ. The CDR3 bases are TGCGCCAGCAGCTTGGCGGGGGGCAATCAGCCCCAGCATTTT. Amino acids: CASSLAGGNQPQHF.

The chain recombines TRBV3-1 (or the pseudogene TRBV3-2) with TRBJ2-1; the D is unclear. From germline, CDR1 is LGHDT and CDR2 YNNKEL (reference sequence). Trimming removed 0 bases from V and 9 bases from J, with 6 bases in between. The CDR3 sequence is 12 residues long. This CDR3 is CASSQEGGEQFF. The CDR3 DNA reads as TGTGCCAGCAGCCAAGAGGGTGGTGAGCAGTTCTTC.

CDR3: CASSLVTGNTEAFF. The CDR3 nucleotides read TGTGCCAGCAGCTTAGTAACGGGGAACACTGAAGCTTTCTTT. The genes are TRBV7-8 and TRBJ1-1; no reliable D call. Per germline, CDR1 SGHVS and CDR2 FQNEAQ. The CDR3 extends over 14 amino acids. With 1 base removed from V and 1 base from J, the gap between germline ends came to 7 bases. Full variable domain (remainder filled in from reference TRBV7-8 and TRBJ1-1): GAGVSQSPRYKVAKRGQDVALRCDPISGHVSLFWYQQALGQGPEFLTYFQNEAQLDKSGLPSDRFFAERPEGSVSTLKIQRTQQEDSAVYLCASSLVTGNTEAFFGQGTRLTVV.

The chain carries TRBV10-3 and TRBJ1-5; 8 bases are shared with TRBD1. The J segment lost 1 base and the V segment lost 6 bases, leaving 5 bases of the junction unmatched. Germline assignment: CDR1 ENHRY and CDR2 SYGVKD. This CDR3 contains 15 residues. The CDR3 loop is CAISEQGVSNQPQHF. CDR3 nucleotide sequence: TGTGCCATCAGCGAACAGGGGGTGAGCAATCAGCCCCAGCATTTT.

This clone has more than one count but fewer than ten. The CDR3 spells CASSESSGSFYEQYF. As DNA, the CDR3 is TGTGCCAGCAGTGAAAGCAGCGGGTCCTTCTACGAGCAGTACTTC. The chain carries TRBV6-1 and TRBJ2-7; D possibly corresponds to TRBD2 (6 bases). Trimming left V 2 bases short and J 3 bases short, with 14 bases between. Germline CDR1 and CDR2: MNHNS and SASEGT. This CDR3 has 15 amino acids.

This chain links TRBV11-2 with TRBJ2-5; tentative D call: TRBD2 (5 bases). The CDR3 runs to 14 residues. The V and J ends lost 2 bases and 5 bases respectively, with 12 bases between them. CDR1 and CDR2 (germline): SGHAT, FQNNGV. The CDR3 spells CASSLSGGSETQYF. The CDR3 coding sequence is TGTGCCAGCAGCTTAAGCGGTGGTTCGGAGACCCAGTACTTC.

V is TRBV7-9 and J is TRBJ1-4; 9 positions match TRBD1. This CDR3 is built from 14 residues. After removal of 3 bases from V and 7 bases from J, the junction contained 3 bases not matched to a gene. Germline loops: CDR1 SEHNR, CDR2 FQNEAQ (reference sequence). CDR3 residues: CASSFGTGSEKLFF. CDR3 sequence (DNA): TGTGCCAGCAGCTTCGGGACAGGGAGTGAAAAACTGTTTTTT. Full variable domain (outside the CDR3, taken from reference TRBV7-9 and TRBJ1-4): DTGVSQNPRHKITKRGQNVTFRCDPISEHNRLYWYRQTLGQGPEFLTYFQNEAQLEKSRLLSDRFSAERPKGSFSTLEIQRTEQGDSAMYLCASSFGTGSEKLFFGSGTQLSVL.

The chain uses TRBV19 and TRBJ1-2; no definite D call. There are 15 residues in the CDR3. Germline loops: CDR1 LNHDA, CDR2 SQIVND (reference sequence). Trimming stripped 6 bases from V and 6 bases from J, with 20 bases between. This CDR3 reads CASRYSTGPGHGYTF. The CDR3 DNA reads as TGTGCCAGTAGGTATTCTACTGGGCCAGGACATGGCTACACCTTC. Variable domain in full (rest from reference TRBV19 and TRBJ1-2): DGGITQSPKYLFRKEGQNVTLSCEQNLNHDAMYWYRQDPGQGLRLIYYSQIVNDFQKGDIAEGYSVSREKKESFPLTVTSAQKNPTAFYLCASRYSTGPGHGYTFGSGTRLTVV.